A selection of T cell receptor beta chains follows, all from one sample in a study of cytomegalovirus exposure and HLA in healthy donors. The method was immunoSEQ multiplex PCR; TCRdb's version includes in-frame clones alone and lacks a portion of them. The table includes under 200,000 clones, approximately 96% detected once. The source material was PBMCs. Receptors were obtained from a woman between 18 and 29 years old in good health and CMV-seronegative. The CDR3 runs from the conserved cysteine through the conserved F or W. Each record gives: CDR3 protein, CDR3 DNA, CDR3 length, D gene, J gene, V gene. D genes are given only for firm matches.

cdr3_aa: CASSFSGTSGGIQETQYF; cdr3_nt: TGTGCCAGCAGCTTCTCTGGGACTAGCGGGGGAATCCAAGAGACCCAGTACTTC; cdr3_length: 18; d_call: TRBD2; j_call: TRBJ2-5; v_call: TRBV11-2
cdr3_aa: CASSGGSLSSNYGYTF; cdr3_nt: TGTGCCAGTAGCGGGGGGAGCTTATCTTCTAACTATGGCTACACCTTC; cdr3_length: 16; d_call: .; j_call: TRBJ1-2; v_call: TRBV19
cdr3_aa: CASSSRGGIEQFF; cdr3_nt: TGTGCCAGCAGCTCGCGGGGGGGCATTGAGCAGTTCTTC; cdr3_length: 13; d_call: TRBD2; j_call: TRBJ2-1; v_call: TRBV7-9
cdr3_aa: CASSFGQRAETQYF; cdr3_nt: TGTGCCAGCAGTTTCGGGCAGAGGGCGGAGACCCAGTACTTC; cdr3_length: 14; d_call: .; j_call: TRBJ2-5; v_call: TRBV27
cdr3_aa: CASSAQYSGNTIYF; cdr3_nt: TGTGCCAGCAGTGCACAATACAGTGGAAACACCATATATTTT; cdr3_length: 14; d_call: .; j_call: TRBJ1-3; v_call: TRBV6-1
cdr3_aa: CASGPGLAGGLNEQFF; cdr3_nt: TGTGCCAGCGGACCGGGACTAGCGGGGGGGCTGAATGAGCAGTTCTTC; cdr3_length: 16; d_call: TRBD2; j_call: TRBJ2-1; v_call: TRBV9
cdr3_aa: CASSDQGNSPLHF; cdr3_nt: TGTGCCAGTAGTGACCAGGGGAATTCACCCCTCCACTTT; cdr3_length: 13; d_call: .; j_call: TRBJ1-6; v_call: TRBV19
cdr3_aa: CASSPSRGVGYEQYF; cdr3_nt: TGTGCCAGCAGTCCCTCACGGGGGGTTGGCTACGAGCAGTACTTC; cdr3_length: 15; d_call: TRBD2; j_call: TRBJ2-7; v_call: TRBV6-5
cdr3_aa: CASSPDRALDKNIQYF; cdr3_nt: TGTGCCAGCAGCCCGGACAGGGCGTTAGACAAAAACATTCAGTACTTC; cdr3_length: 16; d_call: TRBD1; j_call: TRBJ2-4; v_call: TRBV27
cdr3_aa: CASSFPGTGGGYTF; cdr3_nt: TGTGCCAGCAGCTTCCCCGGGACAGGAGGGGGCTACACCTTC; cdr3_length: 14; d_call: TRBD1; j_call: TRBJ1-2; v_call: TRBV5-5
cdr3_aa: CASSLDPGNYEQYF; cdr3_nt: TGCGCCAGCAGCTTGGATCCAGGGAACTACGAGCAGTACTTC; cdr3_length: 14; d_call: .; j_call: TRBJ2-7; v_call: TRBV5-1
cdr3_aa: CASSLVGTVNSYEQYF; cdr3_nt: TGTGCCAGCAGCTTAGTGGGGACTGTGAACTCCTACGAGCAGTACTTC; cdr3_length: 16; d_call: .; j_call: TRBJ2-7; v_call: TRBV7-3